Below are 6 T cell receptor beta chains sequenced from a single sample in a study of shared clonotypes between healthy human individuals. Measured with immunoSEQ multiplex PCR; TCRdb has only the in-frame clones, and not every one. Of around 2.5 million clones listed, 93% are singletons. The sequenced sample consisted of naive CD4+ T cells from PBMCs. Subset indicated: CD45RA+ positively selected. All receptors derive from a man between 18 and 35 years old in good health. Some clones in this sample may be carry-over from other donors' samples.

The chain has TRBV28 and TRBJ2-3, with 11 bases fitting TRBD1. With 5 bases clipped from V and 4 bases from J, the junction kept 11 bases outside the gene matches. The CDR3 spans 17 residues. CDR1 is MDHEN and CDR2 is SYDVKM in the germline V gene. The CDR3 DNA sequence: TGTGCCAGCAGTCCGACGTGGACAGGGGGCGGTTCAGATACGCAGTATTTT. It translates to CASSPTWTGGGSDTQYF.

V is TRBV28 and J is TRBJ2-1; 9 bases are a match to TRBD1. The CDR3 totals 16 residues. Trimming removed 5 bases from V and 2 bases from J; junction bases left unmatched: 7. Germline V gene sequence: CDR1 MDHEN, CDR2 SYDVKM. The DNA of the CDR3 is TGTGCCAGCAGTCCAACCGGGACAGGGACCTACAATGAGCAGTTCTTC. The encoded protein is CASSPTGTGTYNEQFF.

In this sample, this clone turned up once. CDR3 protein: CATGQGGSEYF. The CDR3, as DNA: TGTGCCACCGGACAGGGGGGTAGTGAGTACTTC. J is TRBJ2-7 and V is TRBV10-3; 10 bases line up with TRBD1. V shed 10 bases and J 11 bases; nucleotides not matched to a gene: 8. CDR1 and CDR2 from the germline V gene are ENHRY and SYGVKD. The CDR3 has 11 amino acids.

The J gene is TRBJ1-2, the V gene TRBV28; TRBD1 matches at 9 bases. This CDR3 comprises 16 residues. Germline CDR1 MDHEN, CDR2 SYDVKM. The ends lost 6 bases at V and 5 bases at J; junction bases unmatched: 13. The CDR3 DNA is TGTGCCAGCAGGGTTCCGGGACAGGGATCGGGATATGGCTACACCTTC. Protein sequence: CASRVPGQGSGYGYTF.

The chain uses TRBV25-1 and TRBJ2-1; D remains ambiguous. CDR1 and CDR2 (germline): MGHDK, SYGVNS. The length of the CDR3 is 14 residues. V dropped 1 base and J dropped 4 bases, with 8 bases sitting between them. CDR3 coding DNA: TGTGCCAGCAGTGAATTGGGCAGATACAATGAGCAGTTCTTC. It yields the protein CASSELGRYNEQFF.

The chain joins TRBV23-1 to TRBJ2-2; 11 nucleotides align to TRBD2. TRBV23-1 is an ORF, with its function uncertain. Trimming removed 3 bases from V and 4 bases from J; junction bases left unmatched: 4. This CDR3 has 16 residues. The CDR3 spells CASSHPSGRFTGELFF. The CDR3 nucleotides read TGCGCCAGCAGTCACCCTAGCGGGAGGTTCACCGGGGAGCTGTTTTTT.